The subject of this entry is one TCR beta chain. Antigen unknown. Some clones are missing from TCRdb's copy, which holds only in-frame ones; the method was immunoSEQ multiplex PCR. The table records around 550,000 clones, 90% to 97% of them present only once. This entry belongs to a study of shared clonotypes between healthy human individuals. Looking at the study overall: There were three CD4 naive, three CD4 memory, two CD8 naive and one CD8 memory plates per donor.

The ends lost 5 bases at V and 0 bases at J; junction bases unmatched: 0. This CDR3 is built from 13 residues. The germline gives CDR1 SGHNT, CDR2 YENEEA. Regarding the study as a whole: A limitation of the genetic and exposure-history diversity represented arose from few donors.

V is TRBV11-3 and J is TRBJ1-1; 7 bases line up with TRBD1. The specimen was naive CD4+ T cells sorted from blood. The subset: CD45RA+ positively selected. This sequence was found in a woman in her thirties in good health. Here the CDR3 reads CASSQGVNTEAFF. CDR3 sequence (DNA): TGTGCCAGCAGCCAGGGGGTGAACACTGAAGCTTTCTTT.